This TCR beta chain was recovered during a study of blood T cell repertoires in COVID-19. About the study: The United States, Italy and Spain provided the acute and convalescent COVID-19 samples. PBMCs, B-cell-depleted T cells, or T cells provided the cDNA or gDNA that made up the material.

Libraries were prepared by immunoSEQ multiplex PCR; TCRdb keeps only in-frame clonotypes and omits some of them. The sample records tens of thousands of clones, 84% being singletons. The CDR3 runs to 12 residues. CDR1 is MNHEY, CDR2 SMNVEV, per germline (reference sequence). The sequence derives from a man in his forties or fifties with acute or convalescent COVID-19. This chain connects TRBV27 to TRBJ2-5, with D possibly TRBD1 on 5 matching bases. The specimen sequenced was peripheral blood. The CDR3 here is CATHKQGETQYF. The CDR3 bases are TGTGCGACACATAAGCAGGGAGAGACCCAGTACTTC.